The rows below give T cell receptor beta chains drawn from one sample of a study of CD8 T cells in Susac syndrome. TCRdb re-analysed the immunoSEQ multiplex PCR reads in MiXCR, keeping a single row per CDR3 protein. This sample has 100,000 to 110,000 distinct CDR3 sequences, with about 96% found just once. Sequencing was done on a sample of CD8+ T cells from PBMCs. The receptors originated from a human donor with Susac syndrome. Both conserved end residues are part of each CDR3. Each record gives: D gene, J gene, V gene, clone size, CDR3 DNA, CDR3 protein. A D gene is named only where the DNA matches it firmly. Clone sizes are given selectively: once, few, many, or a class where the clone is expanded.

>NA|TRBJ2-5|TRBV27|NA
TGTGCCAGCAGTTTATCGATGAGGGGCGGTGAGACCCAGTACTTC
CASSLSMRGGETQYF
>NA|TRBJ2-5|TRBV4-1|NA
TGCGCCAGCAGCCGAGGGGACCAAGAGACCCAGTACTTC
CASSRGDQETQYF
>NA|TRBJ2-7|TRBV6-5|NA
TGTGCCAGCAGCCTCTCGGCGAGCTACGAGCAGTACTTC
CASSLSASYEQYF
>TRBD1|TRBJ2-7|TRBV7-9|NA
TGTGCCAGCAGCTTAGACCCCTTCGACAGGGACGAGCAGTACTTC
CASSLDPFDRDEQYF
>TRBD2|TRBJ2-1|TRBV4-1|once
TGCGCCAGCAGCCAAACCGGGACTAGCTTCTCCTACAATGAGCAGTTCTTC
CASSQTGTSFSYNEQFF
>NA|TRBJ1-4|TRBV14|once
TGTGCCAGCAGCCAAGTATCCGGTTGGGATGAAAAACTGTTTTTT
CASSQVSGWDEKLFF
>NA|TRBJ2-7|TRBV24-1|NA
TGTGCCACCAGTGATAGGTCCTACGAGCAGTACTTC
CATSDRSYEQYF
>NA|TRBJ2-7|TRBV27|few
TGTGCCAGCAGTTTACGCCAGACCTACGAGCAGTACTTC
CASSLRQTYEQYF
>NA|TRBJ1-2|TRBV12-3/TRBV12-4|NA
TGTGCCAGCAGTAACCAGGGAAATGGCTACACCTTC
CASSNQGNGYTF
>NA|TRBJ2-7|TRBV2|NA
TGTGCCAGCAGTGAGGGACTGCCGGAGCAGTACTTC
CASSEGLPEQYF
>TRBD1|TRBJ1-1|TRBV29-1|few
TGCAGCGTTGACAGGGGGACTGAAGCTTTCTTT
CSVDRGTEAFF
>NA|TRBJ1-3|TRBV10-1|NA
TGCGCCAGCAGTGAGTCGTTTCCGTTCTCTGGAAACACCATATATTTT
CASSESFPFSGNTIYF
>NA|TRBJ1-5|TRBV12-3/TRBV12-4|once
TGTGCCAGCAGTTTCATGGCAAGTAATCAGCCCCAGCATTTT
CASSFMASNQPQHF
>NA|TRBJ2-5|TRBV12-3/TRBV12-4|NA
TGTGCCAGCAGTTTACCAGAGGGGGAGACCCAGTACTTC
CASSLPEGETQYF
>NA|TRBJ1-1|TRBV12-3/TRBV12-4|NA
TGTGCCAGCAGCCCCTGGACAGTTAACACTGAAGCTTTCTTT
CASSPWTVNTEAFF
>NA|TRBJ2-3|TRBV28|NA
TGTGCCAGCAGTTCCCCAGGCCCAGCAGATACGCAGTATTTT
CASSSPGPADTQYF
>TRBD2|TRBJ2-1|TRBV5-4|NA
TGTGCCAGCGCCCCGGGGGGACGAGCGGGGAATGAGCAGTTCTTC
CASAPGGRAGNEQFF
>NA|TRBJ2-1|TRBV2|NA
TGTGCCAGCAGGGGTAATGAGCAGTTCTTC
CASRGNEQFF
>NA|TRBJ1-2|TRBV5-4|NA
TGTGCCAGCAGCACCGACCTGGCGGGGGGATATGGCTACACCTTC
CASSTDLAGGYGYTF
>NA|TRBJ1-5|TRBV5-6|NA
TGTGCCAGCAGCCGAGGGGACATTAATCAGCCCCAGCATTTT
CASSRGDINQPQHF
>NA|TRBJ2-6|TRBV28|NA
TGTGCCAGCAGTTTGTCTGGGGCCAACGTCCTGACTTTC
CASSLSGANVLTF
>NA|TRBJ1-2|TRBV19|NA
TGTGCCAGTAGTATAGATCGCGTGGGTGGCTATGGCTACACCTTC
CASSIDRVGGYGYTF
>NA|TRBJ2-7|TRBV18|NA
TGTGCCAGCTCACAGGAGTTTAATCCGCCCAACGAGCAGTACTTC
CASSQEFNPPNEQYF
>TRBD1|TRBJ2-1|TRBV7-9|NA
TGTGCCAGCAGCCGCCTCAGGGGGCCCAAGGAGGAGCAGTTCTTC
CASSRLRGPKEEQFF
>NA|TRBJ1-1|TRBV10-1|once
TGCGCCAGCAGTGACGGGACGGCCAAAGCTTTCTTT
CASSDGTAKAFF
>NA|TRBJ1-4|TRBV7-2|NA
TGTGCCAGCAGCTTGCGGACAGATGAAAAACTGTTTTTT
CASSLRTDEKLFF
>NA|TRBJ1-2|TRBV30|NA
TGTGCCTGGAGGAGACAGGGCTACACCTTC
CAWRRQGYTF
>NA|TRBJ2-3|TRBV28|NA
TGTGCCAGCAGCGACTGGACCGTTAGCACAGATACGCAGTATTTT
CASSDWTVSTDTQYF
>NA|TRBJ2-7|TRBV9|once
TGTGCCAGCAGCGTAGGACTGGGCTCCTACGAGCAGTACTTC
CASSVGLGSYEQYF
>TRBD1|TRBJ1-4|TRBV20-1|NA
TGCAGTGCTAGGGACAGGGATCAGTTTTTT
CSARDRDQFF
>TRBD1|TRBJ2-7|TRBV27|NA
TGTGCCAGCAGTTACCGGACAGGGAACGAGCAGTACTTC
CASSYRTGNEQYF
>NA|TRBJ1-1|TRBV3-1|NA
TGTGCCAGCATGATGCAGGGTTGGACTGAAGCTTTCTTT
CASMMQGWTEAFF
>NA|TRBJ1-2|TRBV29-1|once
TGCAGCGTTGAAGGGAGGACAGAAGTTCCTAACTATGGCTACACCTTC
CSVEGRTEVPNYGYTF
>NA|TRBJ1-2|TRBV15|NA
TGTGCCACCAGCGGGGGATCACCCAACTATGGCTACACCTTC
CATSGGSPNYGYTF
>NA|TRBJ2-5|TRBV29-1|NA
TGCAGCGTCCCGTTGGGCCCGCTATCATCATACGAGACCCAGTACTTC
CSVPLGPLSSYETQYF
>NA|TRBJ1-5|TRBV28|NA
TGTGCCAGCAGTGGAGCTGGGGAGCCCCAGCATTTT
CASSGAGEPQHF
>NA|TRBJ2-1|TRBV29-1|NA
TGCAGCGTCGAACAGGGGAGGAGGGACAATGAGCAGTTCTTC
CSVEQGRRDNEQFF
>NA|TRBJ1-1|TRBV12-3/TRBV12-4|NA
TGTGCCAGCAGCCCAACAGGAGGAGGGAACACTGAAGCTTTCTTT
CASSPTGGGNTEAFF
>NA|TRBJ1-3|TRBV29-1|NA
TGCAGCGCCTCGGAGGGAAACACCATATATTTT
CSASEGNTIYF
>NA|TRBJ1-6|TRBV9|NA
TGTGCCAGCAGCGTGGATGGCAATTCACCCCTCCACTTT
CASSVDGNSPLHF
>TRBD1|TRBJ2-5|TRBV11-2|NA
TGTGCCAGCAGCTTAGCGGACAGGCGAGAGACCCAGTACTTC
CASSLADRRETQYF
>NA|TRBJ2-7|TRBV3-1|NA
TGTGCCAGCTCCCCGGGGGCCTACTACGAGCAGTACTTC
CASSPGAYYEQYF
>NA|TRBJ1-5|TRBV6-6|NA
TGTGCCAGCACCTCAGATCAGCCCCAGCATTTT
CASTSDQPQHF
>TRBD1|TRBJ2-5|TRBV2|NA
TGTGCCAGCAGTGAGGGCTACAGGGGAGAGACCCAGTACTTC
CASSEGYRGETQYF
>NA|TRBJ2-1|TRBV5-1|NA
TGCGCCAGCAGCTTGGCCAACAATGAGCAGTTCTTC
CASSLANNEQFF
>NA|TRBJ2-3|TRBV15|NA
TGTGCCACGGAGGCGGGTAGCACAGATACGCAGTATTTT
CATEAGSTDTQYF
>NA|TRBJ1-1|TRBV13|NA
TGTGCCAGCAGCTTAGCGCAGGCCAACACTGAAGCTTTCTTT
CASSLAQANTEAFF
>TRBD2|TRBJ2-1|TRBV20-1|NA
TGCAGTGCTAGAGCGGGACTAGTTTACAATGAGCAGTTCTTC
CSARAGLVYNEQFF
>NA|TRBJ1-1|TRBV14|few
TGTGCCAGCAGCCAGGGGTTGGGGACTGAAGCTTTCTTT
CASSQGLGTEAFF
>NA|TRBJ1-2|TRBV5-1|NA
TGCGCCAGCAGCTATACGGACGGACGGCATGGCTACACCTTC
CASSYTDGRHGYTF
>NA|TRBJ2-1|TRBV9|NA
TGTGCCAGCAGACCTCACAGCTCCTACAATGAGCAGTTCTTC
CASRPHSSYNEQFF
>NA|TRBJ2-3|TRBV12-3/TRBV12-4|NA
TGTGCCAGCAGCACAGGTCCTAGCACAGATACGCAGTATTTT
CASSTGPSTDTQYF
>TRBD2|TRBJ2-1|TRBV13|medium-sized
TGTGCCAGCAGCTCGACTAGCGGGGTCAACAATGAGCAGTTCTTC
CASSSTSGVNNEQFF
>NA|TRBJ2-6|TRBV23-1|NA
TGCGCCAGCAGTCATGTCGCTAGCGCTGGGGCCAACGTCCTGACTTTC
CASSHVASAGANVLTF